The TCR beta chain under discussion was sequenced for a study of kidney transplant recipient with SARS-CoV-2 infection. The CDR3 is 14 residues long. Germline V lookup: CDR1 LNHNV, CDR2 YYDKDF (reference sequence). Trimming took 0 bases from V and 0 from J, leaving 6 bases between them. This clonotype was detected many times. TCRdb fed the reads into MiXCR, producing one record per CDR3 protein. Among about 240,000 distinct CDR3 sequences, about 30% were seen once, and the ten largest hold roughly 7.3%. V and J are TRBV15 and TRBJ2-7, with a possible D match to TRBD2 (6 bases). The sample was a blood sample, taken at baseline and between days 110 and 120 from a kidney transplant recipient. The sequence derives from a male patient between 25 and 40 years old who had COVID-19 and was a kidney transplant recipient. Some T cells may be supplied by the graft donor. CDR3 in amino acids: CATSREGGSYEQYF. DNA for the CDR3: TGTGCCACCAGCAGAGAGGGGGGCTCCTACGAGCAGTACTTC.